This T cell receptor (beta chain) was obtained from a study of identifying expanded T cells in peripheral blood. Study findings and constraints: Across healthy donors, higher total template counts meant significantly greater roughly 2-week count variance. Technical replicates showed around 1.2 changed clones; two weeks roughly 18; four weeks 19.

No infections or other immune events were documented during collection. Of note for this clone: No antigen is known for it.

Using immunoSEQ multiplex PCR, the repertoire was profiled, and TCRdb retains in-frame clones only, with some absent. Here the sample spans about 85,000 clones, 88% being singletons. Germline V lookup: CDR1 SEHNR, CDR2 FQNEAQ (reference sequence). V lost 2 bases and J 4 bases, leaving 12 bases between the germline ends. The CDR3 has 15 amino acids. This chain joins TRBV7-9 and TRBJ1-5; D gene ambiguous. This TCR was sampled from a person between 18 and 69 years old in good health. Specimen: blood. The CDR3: CASSLKRILNQPQHF. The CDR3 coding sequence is TGTGCCAGCAGCTTAAAGAGGATCCTTAATCAGCCCCAGCATTTT. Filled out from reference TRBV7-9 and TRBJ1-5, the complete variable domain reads DTGVSQNPRHKITKRGQNVTFRCDPISEHNRLYWYRQTLGQGPEFLTYFQNEAQLEKSRLLSDRFSAERPKGSFSTLEIQRTEQGDSAMYLCASSLKRILNQPQHFGDGTRLSIL.